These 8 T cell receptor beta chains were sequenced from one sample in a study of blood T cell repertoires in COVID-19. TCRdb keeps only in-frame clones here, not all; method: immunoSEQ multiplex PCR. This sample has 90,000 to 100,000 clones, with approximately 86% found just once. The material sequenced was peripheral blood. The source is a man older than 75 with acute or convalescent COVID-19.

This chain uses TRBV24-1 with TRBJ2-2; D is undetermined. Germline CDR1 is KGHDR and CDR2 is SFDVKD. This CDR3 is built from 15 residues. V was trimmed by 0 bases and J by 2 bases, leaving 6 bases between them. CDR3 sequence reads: CATSDLFLNTGELFF. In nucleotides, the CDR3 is TGTGCCACCAGTGATTTGTTCCTAAACACCGGGGAGCTGTTTTTT.

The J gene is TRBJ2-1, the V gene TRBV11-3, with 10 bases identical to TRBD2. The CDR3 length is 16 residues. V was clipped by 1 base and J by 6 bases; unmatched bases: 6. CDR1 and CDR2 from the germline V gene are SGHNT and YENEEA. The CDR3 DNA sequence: TGTGCCAGCAGCTTAGGTCCTAGCGGGAGCGGCAATGAGCAGTTCTTC. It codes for CASSLGPSGSGNEQFF.

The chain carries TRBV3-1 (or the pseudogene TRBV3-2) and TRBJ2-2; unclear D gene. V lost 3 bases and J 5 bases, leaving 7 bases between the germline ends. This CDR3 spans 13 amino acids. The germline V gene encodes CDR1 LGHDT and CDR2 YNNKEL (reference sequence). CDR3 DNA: TGTGCCAGCAGCCACCCCAGGACCGGGGAGCTGTTTTTT. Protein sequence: CASSHPRTGELFF.

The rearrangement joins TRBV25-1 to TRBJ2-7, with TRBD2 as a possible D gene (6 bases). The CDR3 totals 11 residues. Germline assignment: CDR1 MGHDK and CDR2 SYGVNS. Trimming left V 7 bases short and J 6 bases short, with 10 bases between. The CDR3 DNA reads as TGTGCCAGCATGGAGGGGAGCGAGCAGTACTTC. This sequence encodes CASMEGSEQYF.

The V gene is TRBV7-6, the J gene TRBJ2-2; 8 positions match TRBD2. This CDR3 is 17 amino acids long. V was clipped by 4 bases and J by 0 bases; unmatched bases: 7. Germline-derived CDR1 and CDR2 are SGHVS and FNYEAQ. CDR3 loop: CASSYPTSGSNTGELFF. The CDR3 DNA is TGTGCCAGCAGCTACCCAACTAGCGGTTCGAACACCGGGGAGCTGTTTTTT.

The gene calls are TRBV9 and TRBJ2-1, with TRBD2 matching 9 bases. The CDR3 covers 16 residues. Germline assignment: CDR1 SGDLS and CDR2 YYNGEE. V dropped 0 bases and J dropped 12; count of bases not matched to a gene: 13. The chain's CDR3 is CASSVGSGRDRYGQFF. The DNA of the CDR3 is TGTGCCAGCAGCGTAGGTAGCGGGAGAGACCGGTACGGGCAGTTCTTC.

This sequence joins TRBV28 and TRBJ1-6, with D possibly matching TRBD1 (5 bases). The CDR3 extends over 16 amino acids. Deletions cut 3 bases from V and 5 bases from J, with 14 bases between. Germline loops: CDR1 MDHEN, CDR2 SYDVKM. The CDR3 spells CASSFGQGLHNSPLHF. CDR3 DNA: TGTGCCAGCAGTTTTGGTCAGGGTTTACATAATTCACCCCTCCACTTT.

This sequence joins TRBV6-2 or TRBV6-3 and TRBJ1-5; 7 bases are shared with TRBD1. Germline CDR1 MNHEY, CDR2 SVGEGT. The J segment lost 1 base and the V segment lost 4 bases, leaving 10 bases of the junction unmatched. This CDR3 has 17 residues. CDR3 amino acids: CASSFWGTGASNQPQHF. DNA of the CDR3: TGTGCCAGCAGTTTCTGGGGAACAGGGGCCAGCAATCAGCCCCAGCATTTT.